This TCR beta chain was captured by sequencing in a study of CD8 T cells in Susac syndrome. An input of roughly 0.5 to 1 ug of RNA was subjected to reverse transcription using random hexamers. TCRdb fed the immunoSEQ multiplex PCR reads into MiXCR, producing one record per CDR3 protein. The sample has about 210,000 distinct CDR3 sequences; 93% are singletons. This clonotype was detected only once. The germline V and J ends were trimmed by 0 bases and 6 bases, with 15 bases remaining between them. The germline V gene has CDR1 DFQATT and CDR2 SNEGSKA (reference sequence). This CDR3 is built from 16 residues.

Material for sequencing was CD4+ T cells from PBMCs. The sequence came from a human donor in good health. This chain links TRBV20-1 with TRBJ1-6, with D perhaps TRBD1 (6 bases). The chain's CDR3 is CSARDPRTAPNSPLHF. The CDR3 DNA follows: TGCAGTGCTAGAGATCCCCGGACAGCGCCTAATTCACCCCTCCACTTT.